This T cell receptor (beta chain) was captured in a study of blood T cell repertoires in COVID-19. Study-wide context: Nucleic acid was either cDNA or gDNA, and it came from T cells, B-cell-depleted T cells, or PBMCs.

Per the study methods: Amplification from reference gene primers served as the basis for estimated nucleated cell counts. The data were produced by immunoSEQ multiplex PCR, yet TCRdb's version contains in-frame clones alone and is incomplete. Clone size and the V and J calls come from that table; the DNA yielded D and trimming. This table has under 300,000 clones, roughly four fifths appearing once. Per germline, CDR1 LGHNA and CDR2 YSLEER. Between the trimmed V and J ends, which lost 4 bases and 0 bases, there was a span of 6 bases. This CDR3 spans 13 amino acids. The sequencing sample was made of peripheral blood. The chain links TRBV4-3 to TRBJ2-5; D gene ambiguous. The sequence derives from a woman in her late teens or twenties with acute or convalescent COVID-19. The CDR3 bases are TGCGCCAGCAGCCTCACTCACCAAGAGACCCAGTACTTC. Translating it yields CASSLTHQETQYF.